These T cell receptor beta chains were read from a single sample in a study of shared clonotypes between healthy human individuals. Produced via immunoSEQ multiplex PCR; TCRdb's table is partial and in-frame only. The data contain some 600,000 clones, 95% to 96% of them singletons. Source material: naive CD8+ T cells sorted from blood. Source of these receptors: a woman aged 25-40 years in good health. CDR3s include the opening cysteine and the closing phenylalanine or tryptophan. D genes are given only for firm matches. Rows may omit the clone size; those that give it use once, few, many or a size class.

J gene: TRBJ1-2
D gene: -
clone size: -
V gene: TRBV4-2
CDR3 DNA: TGTGCCAGCAGCCAAGATCGAGGAAGCTCCTATGGCTACACCTTC
CDR3 protein: CASSQDRGSSYGYTF

J gene: TRBJ1-1
D gene: TRBD1
clone size: once
V gene: TRBV2
CDR3 DNA: TGTGCCAGCAGTTTGCGGGACAGGATGAACACTGAAGCTTTCTTT
CDR3 protein: CASSLRDRMNTEAFF

J gene: TRBJ2-5
D gene: TRBD1
clone size: -
V gene: TRBV28
CDR3 DNA: TGTGCCAGCAGTGCGATGGGACAGGGGGCCTTGGAGACCCAGTACTTC
CDR3 protein: CASSAMGQGALETQYF

J gene: TRBJ2-2
D gene: TRBD2
clone size: -
V gene: TRBV6-6
CDR3 DNA: TGTGCCAGCAGTGGGGTAGGGACTAGCGGGACCGGGGAGCTGTTTTTT
CDR3 protein: CASSGVGTSGTGELFF

J gene: TRBJ2-2
D gene: -
clone size: -
V gene: TRBV21-1
CDR3 DNA: TGTGCCAGCAGCACCCAGGGACTAGCGGGAGATCCCAACACCGGGGAGCTGTTTTTT
CDR3 protein: CASSTQGLAGDPNTGELFF

J gene: TRBJ1-3
D gene: -
clone size: -
V gene: TRBV29-1
CDR3 DNA: TGCAGCGTTGTTATTTGGGAATTCTCTGGAAACACCATATATTTT
CDR3 protein: CSVVIWEFSGNTIYF

J gene: TRBJ2-5
D gene: TRBD2
clone size: -
V gene: TRBV9
CDR3 DNA: TGTGCCAGCAGCGTAGACCAACTAGCGGAACAAGAGACCCAGTACTTC
CDR3 protein: CASSVDQLAEQETQYF

J gene: TRBJ2-7
D gene: TRBD2
clone size: once
V gene: TRBV5-6
CDR3 DNA: TGTGCCAGCAGCTGGTGGACTAGCTCCTACGAGCAGTACTTC
CDR3 protein: CASSWWTSSYEQYF

J gene: TRBJ1-1
D gene: -
clone size: few
V gene: TRBV6-5
CDR3 DNA: TGTGCCAGCAGTTACGGCGGGGCAGAAGCTTTCTTT
CDR3 protein: CASSYGGAEAFF

J gene: TRBJ2-7
D gene: TRBD1
clone size: -
V gene: TRBV27
CDR3 DNA: TGTGCCAGCAGTCAACTAAGAGGACAGGGGGCGAGCGAGCAGTACTTC
CDR3 protein: CASSQLRGQGASEQYF

J gene: TRBJ1-1
D gene: -
clone size: -
V gene: TRBV16
CDR3 DNA: TGTGCCAGCAGCCAAAGCCCCAAAGAAGCTTTCTTT
CDR3 protein: CASSQSPKEAFF

J gene: TRBJ1-2
D gene: TRBD1
clone size: once
V gene: TRBV6-5
CDR3 DNA: TGTGCCACTCGATACCCCGGGACAGCAGCCTATGGCTACACCTTC
CDR3 protein: CATRYPGTAAYGYTF

J gene: TRBJ2-1
D gene: -
clone size: -
V gene: TRBV28
CDR3 DNA: TGTGCCAGCAGTTTTCTATTCGTTGAGCGGAATGAGCAGTTCTTC
CDR3 protein: CASSFLFVERNEQFF

J gene: TRBJ2-3
D gene: TRBD2
clone size: -
V gene: TRBV2
CDR3 DNA: TGTGCCAGCAGTGAGGCGGGAGTTCCCACAGATACGCAGTATTTT
CDR3 protein: CASSEAGVPTDTQYF

J gene: TRBJ2-7
D gene: -
clone size: -
V gene: TRBV11-1
CDR3 DNA: TGTGCCAGCAGCGACCTGGGACTTACCCGCTCCTACGAGCAGTACTTC
CDR3 protein: CASSDLGLTRSYEQYF

J gene: TRBJ2-6
D gene: TRBD2
clone size: once
V gene: TRBV14
CDR3 DNA: TGTGCCTCAACCGGGGGGACTGGGGCCAACGTCCTGACTTTC
CDR3 protein: CASTGGTGANVLTF

J gene: TRBJ2-1
D gene: TRBD2
clone size: -
V gene: TRBV11-2
CDR3 DNA: TGTGCCAGCAGCCTACTAGGGACTAGCGGGAGGATCAATGAGCAGTTCTTC
CDR3 protein: CASSLLGTSGRINEQFF

J gene: TRBJ2-1
D gene: -
clone size: -
V gene: TRBV28
CDR3 DNA: TGTGCCAGCAGTCGTGGCGGGGACAATGAGCAGTTCTTC
CDR3 protein: CASSRGGDNEQFF

J gene: TRBJ2-1
D gene: TRBD2
clone size: -
V gene: TRBV9
CDR3 DNA: TGTGCCAGCAGCGTAGAGTGGGCGGGAGGGGCCAATGAGCAGTTCTTC
CDR3 protein: CASSVEWAGGANEQFF

J gene: TRBJ1-1
D gene: -
clone size: once
V gene: TRBV2
CDR3 DNA: TGTGCCAGCATCCGGGACACCGAAGTAGCTTTCTTT
CDR3 protein: CASIRDTEVAFF